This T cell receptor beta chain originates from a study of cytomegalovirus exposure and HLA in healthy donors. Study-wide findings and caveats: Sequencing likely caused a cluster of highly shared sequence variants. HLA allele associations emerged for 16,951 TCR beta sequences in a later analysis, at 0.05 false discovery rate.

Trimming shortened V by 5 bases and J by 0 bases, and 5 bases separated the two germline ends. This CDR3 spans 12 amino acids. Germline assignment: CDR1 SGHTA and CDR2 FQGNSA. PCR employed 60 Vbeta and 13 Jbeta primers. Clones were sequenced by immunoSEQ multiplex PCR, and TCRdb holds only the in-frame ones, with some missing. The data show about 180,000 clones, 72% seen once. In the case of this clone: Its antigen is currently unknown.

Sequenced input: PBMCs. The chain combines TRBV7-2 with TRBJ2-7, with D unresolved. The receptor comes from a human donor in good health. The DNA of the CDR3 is TGTGCCAGCAGCCCCTCCTCCTACGAGCAGTACTTC. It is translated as CASSPSSYEQYF.